The 10 T cell receptor beta chains below were found in one sample sequenced in a study of T cell changes during pregnancy in multiple sclerosis. The data were produced by immunoSEQ multiplex PCR, yet TCRdb's version contains in-frame clones alone and is incomplete. The sample has 40,000 or so clones; 90% to 95% are singletons. Source: CD8+ T cells from peripheral blood mononuclear cells, taken in the second trimester of pregnancy. Receptors were obtained from a female donor with multiple sclerosis, enrolled in a pregnancy study.

This clone was seen a single time. This chain joins TRBV28 and TRBJ1-4, with 8 bases aligning to TRBD1. CDR1 and CDR2 from the germline V gene are MDHEN and SYDVKM. V gave up 6 bases and J gave up 0 bases; unmatched junction bases: 6. The CDR3 loop spans 16 amino acids. CDR3 loop: CASSWGTGATNEKLFF. The CDR3 DNA follows: TGTGCCAGCAGCTGGGGGACAGGTGCAACTAATGAAAAACTGTTTTTT.

This sequence joins TRBV6-1 and TRBJ1-1; D call uncertain. Trimming left V 2 bases short and J 0 bases short, with 7 bases between. CDR3 length: 14 residues. Germline V lookup: CDR1 MNHNS, CDR2 SASEGT. CDR3 sequence reads: CASSEWRLNTEAFF. Here the CDR3 DNA reads TGTGCCAGCAGTGAATGGCGGTTGAACACTGAAGCTTTCTTT.

This chain joins TRBV19 and TRBJ1-1, with TRBD1 identical over 9 bases. With 1 base clipped from V and 10 bases from J, the junction kept 10 bases outside the gene matches. This CDR3 contains 15 residues. CDR1 is LNHDA and CDR2 is SQIVND in the germline V gene (reference sequence). CDR3 residues: CASSIVTRDRVGAFF. CDR3 coding DNA: TGTGCCAGTAGTATAGTGACCCGGGACAGGGTTGGAGCTTTCTTT.

This chain links TRBV5-4 with TRBJ2-1; 12 nucleotides agree with TRBD2. The CDR3 contains 15 residues. Germline loops: CDR1 SGHNT, CDR2 YYREEE (reference sequence). V trimming: 3 bases; J trimming: 8 bases; junction bases outside the gene matches: 6. CDR3 bases: TGTGCCAGCAGCTCCGGACTAGCGGGGTTTTATGAGCAGTTCTTC. This codes for CASSSGLAGFYEQFF.

The chain has TRBV29-1 and TRBJ2-7; 12 bases are shared with TRBD2. Germline CDR1 SQVTM, CDR2 ANQGSEA. V lost 7 bases, J lost 0 bases, and 4 bases stayed unmatched. The CDR3 extends over 14 amino acids. The CDR3: CSGLAGGPSYEQYF. Here the CDR3 DNA reads TGCAGCGGGCTAGCGGGAGGGCCCTCCTACGAGCAGTACTTC.

In this sample, this clone turned up once. V usage is TRBV6-1 and J usage is TRBJ2-7; D is ambiguous. The CDR3 is 13 amino acids. CDR1 is MNHNS and CDR2 is SASEGT in the germline V gene. Trimming pared 6 bases from V and 1 base from J, leaving 10 bases between. The CDR3 nucleotides are TGTGCCAGCAGCCACAGAAATTCCTACGAGCAGTACTTC. It yields the protein CASSHRNSYEQYF.

V usage is TRBV6-7 and J usage is TRBJ2-1, with 7 bases identical to TRBD2. TRBV6-7 is an open reading frame, and its role is uncertain. With V trimmed by 7 bases and J by 8 bases, 11 bases remained unmatched. The CDR3 has 14 amino acids. CDR3 coding DNA: TGTGCCAGCAACCCGGGACGGGGAGGGGATGAGCAGTTCTTC. Translating gives CASNPGRGGDEQFF.

A word on this clone: Likely a read error: the CDR3 ends without its conserved phenylalanine or tryptophan. This chain joins TRBV4-3 and TRBJ1-2; D remains unclear. V gave up 0 bases and J gave up 2 bases, with 7 bases separating them. The CDR3 is 14 amino acids. The germline CDR1 and CDR2 sequences are LGHNA and YSLEER. The DNA for the CDR3 is TGCGCCAGCAGCCAAGATGGTCAGAACTATGGCTACACCCTC. This sequence encodes CASSQDGQNYGYTL.

The chain recombines TRBV5-6 with TRBJ2-7; 9 nucleotides line up with TRBD2. The trim removed 4 bases at V and 3 bases at J, leaving 2 bases unmatched. Germline CDR1 is SGHDT and CDR2 is YYEEEE. The CDR3 runs 13 residues. The DNA of the CDR3 is TGTGCCAGCAGCGCGGGGGGGAGCTACGAGCAGTACTTC. Its protein product is CASSAGGSYEQYF.

The chain combines TRBV7-9 with TRBJ1-3; tentatively, D is TRBD1 (6 bases). The CDR3 is made up of 13 amino acids. In germline, CDR1 is SEHNR, CDR2 FQNEAQ (reference sequence). Between the trimmed V and J ends, which lost 6 bases and 4 bases, there was a span of 10 bases. CDR3 loop: CASRWDIGNTIYF. The CDR3 bases are TGTGCCAGCAGGTGGGACATCGGAAACACCATATATTTT.